The 24 T cell receptor beta chains in this list originate from one sample, sequenced in a study of T cells in Graves' hyperthyroidism and ophthalmopathy. Amplification targeted TCR beta CDR3 regions from RNA transcripts. During a first-round RT-PCR of the TCR CDR3, the HTBI primer set was used. TCRdb ran MiXCR on the multiplex PCR reads and lists one entry per CDR3 protein. The sample records some 770,000 distinct CDR3 sequences, over 15% being singletons. The source material was blood. The receptor set was obtained from a man between 18 and 29 years old with Graves' hyperthyroidism.

This clonotype has ten or more counts. The chain couples TRBV20-1 to TRBJ2-3; D gene unclear. Germline CDR1 reads DFQATT; CDR2 reads SNEGSKA (reference sequence). This CDR3 comprises 15 residues. V lost 0 bases, J lost 5 bases, and 15 bases lay in between. CDR3 residues: CSARDPTRGEDTQYF. Written as DNA, the CDR3 is TGCAGTGCTAGAGACCCAACAAGAGGTGAAGATACGCAGTATTTT.

The chain carries TRBV10-3 and TRBJ1-2, with D maybe TRBD1 (5 bases). There are 15 residues in the CDR3. The V end was cut by 2 bases, the J end by 6 bases, with 16 bases between. Germline loops: CDR1 ENHRY, CDR2 SYGVKD. DNA for the CDR3: TGTGCCATCAGTGAGCTCCCCTGGGGAGGGGATGGCTACACCTTC. Its translation is CAISELPWGGDGYTF.

As concerns this clonotype: The junction departs from germline at one end; a sequencing error may be responsible. The chain joins TRBV20-1 to TRBJ2-3, with a possible D match to TRBD2 (5 bases). This CDR3 has 13 amino acids. From germline, CDR1 is DFQATT and CDR2 SNEGSKA (reference sequence). The CDR3 loop reads CSASGSATDTRYF. CDR3 coding DNA: TGCAGTGCTAGTGGGAGTGCCACAGATACGCGGTATTTT.

In its sample, this clonotype was seen many times. The V call is TRBV2, the J call TRBJ2-5; 7 bases are shared with TRBD2. Germline values: CDR1 SNHLY, CDR2 FYNNEI. CDR3 length: 14 residues. After removal of 1 base from V and 5 bases from J, the junction contained 4 bases not matched to a gene. The DNA of the CDR3 is TGTGCCAGCAGTGAAGATGGGGAGGGGGAGACCCAGTACTTC. Amino acid sequence: CASSEDGEGETQYF.

This clonotype has a count of ten or more. The chain is built from TRBV28 and TRBJ1-2, with D uncertain. Germline CDR1 reads MDHEN; CDR2 reads SYDVKM. The CDR3 spans 11 residues. V lost 4 bases, J lost 7 bases, and 7 bases lay in between. As DNA, the CDR3 is TGTGCCAGCAGTTCGAGTGGTGGCTACACCTTC. This codes for CASSSSGGYTF.

The chain combines TRBV19 with TRBJ2-7; the match to TRBD2 covers 14 bases. J gave up 5 bases and V 5 bases, and 5 bases lay outside the gene matches. The CDR3 has 15 amino acids. Per germline, CDR1 LNHDA and CDR2 SQIVND (reference sequence). In nucleotides, the CDR3 is TGTGCCAGTAGTTGGGGACTAGCGGGAGTCAACGAGCAGTACTTC. Amino acids: CASSWGLAGVNEQYF.

The chain employs TRBV28 and TRBJ2-1, with 9 bases that match TRBD1. This CDR3 spans 17 amino acids. Germline CDR1 and CDR2: MDHEN and SYDVKM. V dropped 5 bases and J dropped 1; count of bases not matched to a gene: 9. The CDR3 nucleotides read TGTGCCAGCAGTGGGGACAGGGCGTCTGGGTCCTACAATGAGCAGTTCTTC. Its translation: CASSGDRASGSYNEQFF. Drawing the rest from reference TRBV28 and TRBJ2-1, the complete variable domain is DVKVTQSSRYLVKRTGEKVFLECVQDMDHENMFWYRQDPGLGLRLIYFSYDVKMKEKGDIPEGYSVSREKKERFSLILESASTNQTSMYLCASSGDRASGSYNEQFFGPGTRLTVL.

The V and J genes are TRBV5-1 and TRBJ2-2; D uncertain. From germline, CDR1 is SGHRS and CDR2 YFSETQ. CDR3 length: 16 residues. Deletions cut 3 bases from V and 0 bases from J, with 12 bases between. The CDR3 nucleotides read TGCGCCAGCAGCTCCCTTATTACCGCGAACACCGGGGAGCTGTTTTTT. Its protein product is CASSSLITANTGELFF.

CDR3 amino acids: CASSVAATGFGNTIYF. CDR3 in DNA: TGTGCCAGCAGCGTAGCGGCAACAGGGTTTGGAAACACCATATATTTT. The V call is TRBV9, the J call TRBJ1-3; D possibly corresponds to TRBD1 (6 bases). The ends were cut back, 0 bases at V and 3 bases at J, with 13 bases in the middle. This CDR3 spans 16 amino acids. Germline assignment: CDR1 SGDLS and CDR2 YYNGEE.

This clonotype was counted at least ten times. The chain carries TRBV11-2 and TRBJ2-3, with TRBD2 matching 7 bases. V lost 5 bases and J lost 3; bases outside the gene matches: 5. The CDR3 totals 14 residues. Germline CDR1 is SGHAT and CDR2 is FQNNGV. The CDR3 nucleotides are TGTGCCAGCAGCATCAGACTAGCAACAGATACGCAGTATTTT. It codes for CASSIRLATDTQYF. Variable domain in full (rest from reference TRBV11-2 and TRBJ2-3): EAGVAQSPRYKIIEKRQSVAFWCNPISGHATLYWYQQILGQGPKLLIQFQNNGVVDDSQLPKDRFSAERLKGVDSTLKIQPAKLEDSAVYLCASSIRLATDTQYFGPGTRLTVL.

The chain is built from TRBV27 and TRBJ2-7; D is ambiguous. This CDR3 comprises 12 residues. CDR1 is MNHEY and CDR2 is SMNVEV in the germline V gene (reference sequence). The V and J ends lost 3 bases and 6 bases respectively, with 9 bases between them. DNA for the CDR3: TGTGCCAGCAGTTTGATAGGGCTCGAGCAGTACTTC. As protein: CASSLIGLEQYF.

Worth noting for this clonotype: This clone may be a read error of a much larger clone one base away. The rearrangement links TRBV7-2 to TRBJ2-7; possibly TRBD1 or TRBD2 for D (7 bases each). Germline V gives CDR1 SGHTA, CDR2 FQGNSA. This CDR3 is 14 amino acids long. The CDR3 coding sequence is TGTGCCAGCAGCTCCCAGGGGGGGGTCTACGGGCAGTACTTC. Translation: CASSSQGGVYGQYF.

The sample holds one count of this clonotype. This chain joins TRBV20-1 and TRBJ1-5; tentatively, D is TRBD1 (6 bases). The V end lost 7 bases, the J end lost 4 bases, and 23 bases lay between the germline ends. Germline V gene sequence: CDR1 DFQATT, CDR2 SNEGSKA (reference sequence). CDR3 size: 16 residues. This chain's CDR3 is CSVLPGGSSLNQPQHF. In nucleotides, the CDR3 is TGCAGTGTTCTACCGGGGGGCTCCAGCCTTAATCAGCCCCAGCATTTT.

This clonotype was seen only a few times. The genes are TRBV28 and TRBJ2-7, with a possible D match to TRBD2 (6 bases). In germline, CDR1 is MDHEN, CDR2 SYDVKM. Trimming removed 6 bases at V and 0 bases at J, with 15 bases between. This CDR3 contains 15 residues. CDR3: CASSPTSPFSYEQYF. The CDR3 nucleotides read TGTGCCAGCAGCCCCACTAGCCCTTTCTCCTACGAGCAGTACTTC.

This clonotype was detected many times. The chain employs TRBV28 and TRBJ2-7; no reliable D call. Germline CDR1 is MDHEN and CDR2 is SYDVKM. V was cut by 6 bases and J by 0 bases, with 15 bases left in between. The CDR3 runs 15 residues. The CDR3 loop is CASSVPALSSYEQYF. In DNA form, the CDR3 reads TGTGCCAGCAGCGTCCCAGCCCTTAGCTCCTACGAGCAGTACTTC.

This clonotype showed up just a few times. V gene TRBV29-1 combines with J gene TRBJ1-2; D ambiguous. The CDR3 is made up of 11 amino acids. CDR1 and CDR2 (germline): SQVTM, ANQGSEA. Deletions cut 6 bases from V and 2 bases from J, with 7 bases between. CDR3 bases: TGCAGCGTCATGGCGAACTATGGCTACACCTTC. This gives the protein CSVMANYGYTF.

This clonotype has at least ten counts. V usage is TRBV28 and J usage is TRBJ2-1; D possibly corresponds to TRBD2 (6 bases). This CDR3 region has 16 residues. CDR1 and CDR2 from the germline V gene are MDHEN and SYDVKM. The V and J ends lost 1 base and 4 bases respectively, with 14 bases between them. Written as DNA, the CDR3 is TGTGCCAGCAGTTTATTGTACGGGGCGGGGTACAATGAGCAGTTCTTC. Its translation is CASSLLYGAGYNEQFF. Drawing the rest from reference TRBV28 and TRBJ2-1, the complete variable domain is DVKVTQSSRYLVKRTGEKVFLECVQDMDHENMFWYRQDPGLGLRLIYFSYDVKMKEKGDIPEGYSVSREKKERFSLILESASTNQTSMYLCASSLLYGAGYNEQFFGPGTRLTVL.

A few counts support this clonotype. V gene TRBV9 combines with J gene TRBJ2-7; D not certain. The V gene's germline CDR1 is SGDLS and CDR2 YYNGEE. This CDR3 is built from 15 residues. Trimming left V 2 bases short and J 5 bases short, with 17 bases between. The CDR3 here is CASSVNPGAGDEQYF. The CDR3 DNA sequence: TGTGCCAGCAGCGTTAATCCGGGCGCCGGCGACGAGCAGTACTTC.

At least ten counts were recorded for this clonotype. This sequence joins TRBV27 and TRBJ2-7; 11 bases are a match to TRBD1. This CDR3 is built from 16 residues. CDR1 is MNHEY and CDR2 is SMNVEV in the germline V gene (reference sequence). Unmatched junction bases numbered 7, after V lost 5 bases and J lost 1 base. For the CDR3, the DNA is TGTGCCAGCAGTAAGGCGGGACAGGGGGGATCCTACGAGCAGTACTTC. The encoded protein is CASSKAGQGGSYEQYF.

This clonotype was counted at least ten times. This chain uses TRBV2 with TRBJ2-1; D might be TRBD1 or TRBD2, each matching 5 bases. Germline CDR1 is SNHLY and CDR2 is FYNNEI. The V end was cut by 3 bases, the J end by 3 bases, with 15 bases between. The CDR3 is made up of 16 amino acids. DNA of the CDR3: TGTGCCAGCAGTGATCCCGGGACCTCCCTCTACAATGAGCAGTTCTTC. Protein sequence: CASSDPGTSLYNEQFF. Drawing the rest from reference TRBV2 and TRBJ2-1, the complete variable domain is EPEVTQTPSHQVTQMGQEVILRCVPISNHLYFYWYRQILGQKVEFLVSFYNNEISEKSEIFDDQFSVERPDGSNFTLKIRSTKLEDSAMYFCASSDPGTSLYNEQFFGPGTRLTVL.

The gene calls are TRBV7-9 and TRBJ1-2, with D possibly matching TRBD1 (5 bases). Per germline, CDR1 SEHNR and CDR2 FQNEAQ (reference sequence). The V and J ends lost 7 bases and 3 bases respectively, with 18 bases between them. CDR3 size: 15 residues. The CDR3 loop reads CASTFTRGADYGYTF. The CDR3 nucleotides are TGTGCCAGCACCTTTACACGGGGCGCGGACTATGGCTACACCTTC.

This clonotype has at least ten counts. The chain combines TRBV2 with TRBJ2-7; TRBD2 matches 12 bases. Germline V lookup: CDR1 SNHLY, CDR2 FYNNEI. The CDR3 is made up of 16 amino acids. Unmatched junction bases numbered 10, after V lost 6 bases and J lost 4 bases. The CDR3 DNA reads as TGTGCCAGCAGGCAGGAACTAGCGGGAGGAAAATACGAGCAGTACTTC. Residues: CASRQELAGGKYEQYF.

The gene calls are TRBV29-1 and TRBJ2-2, with 8 bases fitting TRBD1. The ends lost 7 bases at V and 1 base at J; junction bases unmatched: 11. This CDR3 is built from 16 residues. Per the germline V gene, CDR1 is SQVTM and CDR2 is ANQGSEA. The CDR3 DNA sequence: TGCAGCGCCTCACCCCCCGGGACAGGGAACACCGGGGAGCTGTTTTTT. This translates into CSASPPGTGNTGELFF.

The chain employs TRBV7-9 and TRBJ2-7, with D possibly being TRBD1 (6 bases). The ends were cut back, 5 bases at V and 0 bases at J, with 11 bases in the middle. This CDR3 contains 14 residues. Germline values: CDR1 SEHNR, CDR2 FQNEAQ (reference sequence). The CDR3 spells CASSQTGASYEQYF. The CDR3 bases are TGTGCCAGCAGCCAGACAGGAGCCTCCTACGAGCAGTACTTC.